Described below is a single T cell receptor beta chain sequence and its context. Its antigen is unknown. This entry comes from a study of T cell responses to AZD1222 COVID-19 vaccine. General study results and limits: Females made up more of the donors, who were largely white British, and clonal diversity may have come out too low. Repertoire sampling occurred only after the peak T cell response.

This CDR3 contains 17 residues. Per germline, CDR1 MRHNA and CDR2 SNTAGT. V dropped 5 bases and J dropped 6; count of bases not matched to a gene: 14. Measured with immunoSEQ multiplex PCR; TCRdb has only the in-frame clones, and not every one. The sample records 140,000 to 150,000 clones, approximately 92% being singletons. This TCR was sampled from an adult in good health. The sequencing here drew on peripheral blood, taken on day 0 of AZD1222 vaccination. This sequence joins TRBV6-4 and TRBJ2-3; the match to TRBD2 covers 10 bases. The CDR3 coding sequence is TGTGCCAGCAGTAAACAGCCGAAGAGCGGGGGGGCGGATACGCAGTATTTT. As protein: CASSKQPKSGGADTQYF.